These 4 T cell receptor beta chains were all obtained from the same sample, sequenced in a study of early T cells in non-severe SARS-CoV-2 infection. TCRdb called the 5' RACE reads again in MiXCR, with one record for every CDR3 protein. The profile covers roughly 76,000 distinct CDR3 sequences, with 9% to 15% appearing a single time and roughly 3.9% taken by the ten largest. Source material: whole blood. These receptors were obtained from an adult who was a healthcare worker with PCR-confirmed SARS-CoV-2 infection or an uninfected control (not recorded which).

The CDR3 nucleotides read TGTGCCAGCAGTTTAGGATCCAGGGTCCCCTACGAGCAGTACTTC. This encodes CASSLGSRVPYEQYF. The V and J genes are TRBV28 and TRBJ2-7; TRBD1 might be the D (5 bases). The germline V gene has CDR1 MDHEN and CDR2 SYDVKM. There are 15 residues in the CDR3. V lost 2 bases and J lost 2, with 13 bases in between.

The CDR3 sequence: CASSPGGLAGSDTQYF. The CDR3, as DNA: TGCGCCAGCAGCCCCGGGGGACTAGCGGGGTCTGATACGCAGTATTTT. The chain has TRBV5-1 and TRBJ2-3; 13 nucleotides match TRBD2. The CDR3 contains 16 residues. V was pared by 4 bases and J by 6 bases, with 8 bases of the junction left unmatched. In germline, CDR1 is SGHRS, CDR2 YFSETQ. Variable domain in full (rest from reference TRBV5-1 and TRBJ2-3): KAGVTQTPRYLIKTRGQQVTLSCSPISGHRSVSWYQQTPGQGLQFLFEYFSETQRNKGNFPGRFSGRQFSNSRSEMNVSTLELGDSALYLCASSPGGLAGSDTQYFGPGTRLTVL.

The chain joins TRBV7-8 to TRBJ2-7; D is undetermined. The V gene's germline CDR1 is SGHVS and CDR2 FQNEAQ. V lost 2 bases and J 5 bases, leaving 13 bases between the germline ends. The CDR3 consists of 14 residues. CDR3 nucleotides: TGTGCCAGCAGCTTATTCAAGGGTATGCACGAGCAGTACTTC. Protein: CASSLFKGMHEQYF.

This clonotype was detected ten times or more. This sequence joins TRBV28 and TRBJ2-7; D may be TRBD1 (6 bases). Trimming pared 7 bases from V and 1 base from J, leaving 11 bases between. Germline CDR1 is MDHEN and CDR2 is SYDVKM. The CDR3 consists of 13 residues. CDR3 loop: CASTGTSSYEQYF. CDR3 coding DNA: TGTGCCAGCACCGGGACATCGTCCTACGAGCAGTACTTC.